This T cell receptor beta chain was identified during a study of shared clonotypes between healthy human individuals. The material for each subset, its genomic DNA, was split evenly across several immunoSEQ plates. Authors' methods: ImmunoSEQ sequences covered only the junction and lacked quality scores; filtering therefore differed. Clones were sequenced by immunoSEQ multiplex PCR, and TCRdb holds only the in-frame ones, with some missing. V and J calls and clone size are as listed in that table; D and trimming were resolved from the DNA. In the table there are about 120,000 clones, about 63% of which are singletons. The CDR3 covers 15 residues. The V end was cut by 4 bases, the J end by 0 bases, with 8 bases between. Germline assignment: CDR1 SGHDT and CDR2 YYEEEE.

This chain joins TRBV5-6 and TRBJ2-6; possibly TRBD1 for D (6 bases). The sequencing input was memory CD8+ T cells sorted from blood. Stated subset: CD45RO+ cells pooled with CCR7-negative TemRA cells. The source is a young woman in good health. CDR3 sequence: CASSRQASGANVLTF. CDR3 nucleotide sequence: TGTGCCAGCAGCCGACAGGCCTCTGGGGCCAACGTCCTGACTTTC.